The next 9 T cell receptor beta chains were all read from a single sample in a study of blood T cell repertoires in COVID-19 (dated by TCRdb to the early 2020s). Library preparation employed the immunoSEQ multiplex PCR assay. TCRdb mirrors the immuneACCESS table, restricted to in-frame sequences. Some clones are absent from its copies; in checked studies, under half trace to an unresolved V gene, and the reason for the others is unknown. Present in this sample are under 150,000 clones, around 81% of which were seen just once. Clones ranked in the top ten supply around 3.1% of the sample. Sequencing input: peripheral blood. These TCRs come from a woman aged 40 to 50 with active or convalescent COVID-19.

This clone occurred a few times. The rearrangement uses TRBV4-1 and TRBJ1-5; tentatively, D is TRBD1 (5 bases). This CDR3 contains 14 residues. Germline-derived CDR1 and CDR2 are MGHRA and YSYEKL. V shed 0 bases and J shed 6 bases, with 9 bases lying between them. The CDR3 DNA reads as TGCGCCAGCAGCCAAGAGTGGGGCCTTCAGCCCCAGCATTTT. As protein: CASSQEWGLQPQHF.

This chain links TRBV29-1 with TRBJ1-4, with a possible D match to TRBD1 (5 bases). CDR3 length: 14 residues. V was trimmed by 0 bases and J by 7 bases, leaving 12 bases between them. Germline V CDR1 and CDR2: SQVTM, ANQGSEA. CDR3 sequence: CSVEESGLAEKLFF. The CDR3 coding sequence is TGCAGCGTTGAAGAGTCAGGGTTAGCTGAAAAACTGTTTTTT.

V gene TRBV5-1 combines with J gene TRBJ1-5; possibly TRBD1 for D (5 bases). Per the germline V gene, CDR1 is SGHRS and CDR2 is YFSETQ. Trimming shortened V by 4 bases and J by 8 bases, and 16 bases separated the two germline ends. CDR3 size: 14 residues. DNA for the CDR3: TGCGCCAGCAGCCCCCTAGGGCAAGGGGAGCCCCAGCATTTT. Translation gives CASSPLGQGEPQHF. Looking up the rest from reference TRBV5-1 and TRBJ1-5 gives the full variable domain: KAGVTQTPRYLIKTRGQQVTLSCSPISGHRSVSWYQQTPGQGLQFLFEYFSETQRNKGNFPGRFSGRQFSNSRSEMNVSTLELGDSALYLCASSPLGQGEPQHFGDGTRLSIL.

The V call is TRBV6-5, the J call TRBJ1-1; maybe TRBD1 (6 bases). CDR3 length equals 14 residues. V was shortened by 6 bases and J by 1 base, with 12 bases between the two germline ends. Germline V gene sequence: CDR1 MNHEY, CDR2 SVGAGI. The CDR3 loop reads CASRPGHRNTEAFF. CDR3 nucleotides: TGTGCCAGCAGACCGGGACATAGGAACACTGAAGCTTTCTTT.

In nucleotides, the CDR3 is TGTGCCATCAGTGATGGGGGGATGGGGCTGAACACTGAAGCTTTCTTT. Translation gives CAISDGGMGLNTEAFF. V usage is TRBV10-3 and J usage is TRBJ1-1, with D possibly TRBD1 on 5 matching bases. Germline V gene data show CDR1 as ENHRY and CDR2 as SYGVKD. This CDR3 has 16 residues. The V end was cut by 3 bases, the J end by 0 bases, with 14 bases between.

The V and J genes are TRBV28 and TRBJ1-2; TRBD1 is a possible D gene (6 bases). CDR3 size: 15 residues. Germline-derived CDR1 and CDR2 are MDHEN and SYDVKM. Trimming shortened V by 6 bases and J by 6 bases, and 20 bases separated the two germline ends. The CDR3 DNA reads TGTGCCAGCAGGGGGGCATCTCTCGCCCCCGATGGCTACACCTTC. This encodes CASRGASLAPDGYTF.

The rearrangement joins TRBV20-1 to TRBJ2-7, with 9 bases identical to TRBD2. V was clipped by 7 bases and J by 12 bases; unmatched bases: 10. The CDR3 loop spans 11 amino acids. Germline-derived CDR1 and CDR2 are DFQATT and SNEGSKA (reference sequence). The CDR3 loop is CSVGTSSYAYF. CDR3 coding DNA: TGCAGTGTTGGGACTAGCTCGTACGCGTACTTC.

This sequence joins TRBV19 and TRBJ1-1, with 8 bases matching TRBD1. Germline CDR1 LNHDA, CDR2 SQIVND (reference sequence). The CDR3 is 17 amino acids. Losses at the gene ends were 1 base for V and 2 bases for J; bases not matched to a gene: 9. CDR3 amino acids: CASSIGGAGGLNTEAFF. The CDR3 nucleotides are TGTGCCAGTAGTATAGGCGGGGCAGGGGGCTTAAACACTGAAGCTTTCTTT.

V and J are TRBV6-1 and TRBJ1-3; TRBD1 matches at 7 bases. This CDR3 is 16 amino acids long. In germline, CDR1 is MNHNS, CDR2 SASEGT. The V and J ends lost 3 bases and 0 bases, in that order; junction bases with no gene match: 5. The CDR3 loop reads CASSDRQGFSGNTIYF. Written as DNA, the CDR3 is TGTGCCAGCAGTGACCGACAGGGATTCTCTGGAAACACCATATATTTT.